Sequencing of this T cell receptor (beta chain) was carried out in a study of T cell repertoires in cytomegalovirus infection. Study-level information: The authors used CMV epitopes that were HLA-C-restricted (recently identified) and HLA-B-restricted (well studied). The public TCR beta signatures pointed to both CMV infection and matching HLA type.

MiXCR was run by TCRdb on the reads, yielding one entry per CDR3 protein. The sample contains some 590,000 distinct CDR3 sequences, around 40% of which appear only once. Notes on this clonotype: Its specificity is unknown.

V was pared by 3 bases and J by 6 bases, with 8 bases between. Germline V lookup: CDR1 SNHLY, CDR2 FYNNEI. The CDR3 covers 13 residues. General study results and limits: Adding up the frequency of public TCR beta families identified people who carried CMV plus the relevant HLA. What dominated the ex vivo response were HLA-C-restricted CMV-specific TCR beta clonotypes.

J is TRBJ1-4 and V is TRBV2; the D gene is possibly TRBD1 (5 bases). The starting material was cultured PBMCs, obtained from culture after CMV antigen stimulation. The sequence was collected from a human donor in good health (CMV status not recorded). Some clones in this sample may be carry-over from other donors' samples. CDR3 in DNA: TGTGCCAGCAGTGATTGGGGGGATGAAAAACTGTTTTTT. It yields the protein CASSDWGDEKLFF.